This T cell receptor (beta chain) derives from a study of T-cell memory formation after mild COVID-19. Across the study: The study found TCR clusters largely donor specific.

General study results and limits: Later expanders leaned CD4+, whereas clones that contracted between day 15 and 85 were balanced CD4/CD8. CD4+ clones that contracted lay mainly in CM and EM; CD8+ ones lay in EMRA. Still unconfirmed is whether the second-wave clones peaking on day 37 recognized SARS-CoV-2.

TCRdb re-analysed the 5' RACE reads in MiXCR, keeping a single row per CDR3 protein. Of under 50,000 distinct CDR3 sequences detected, roughly a quarter appear once; the ten largest clones hold just under 45%. A remark on this clonotype: Its cognate antigen is unknown.

V was trimmed by 4 bases and J by 4 bases, leaving 23 bases between them. This CDR3 is built from 17 residues. The germline V gene encodes CDR1 MGHRA and CDR2 YSYEKL. The J gene is TRBJ2-7, the V gene TRBV4-1; possibly TRBD1 for D (7 bases). The sample comprised PBMCs or a T cell subset sorted from them (not recorded which). The receptor was derived from a man younger than 35 who had mild COVID-19 (a few samples of this study predate the infection). Cell type and time point are not known. The chain's CDR3 is CASSPTPQDREAYEQYV. Written as DNA, the CDR3 is TGCGCCAGCAGCCCGACGCCCCAAGACAGGGAGGCATACGAGCAGTACGTC.